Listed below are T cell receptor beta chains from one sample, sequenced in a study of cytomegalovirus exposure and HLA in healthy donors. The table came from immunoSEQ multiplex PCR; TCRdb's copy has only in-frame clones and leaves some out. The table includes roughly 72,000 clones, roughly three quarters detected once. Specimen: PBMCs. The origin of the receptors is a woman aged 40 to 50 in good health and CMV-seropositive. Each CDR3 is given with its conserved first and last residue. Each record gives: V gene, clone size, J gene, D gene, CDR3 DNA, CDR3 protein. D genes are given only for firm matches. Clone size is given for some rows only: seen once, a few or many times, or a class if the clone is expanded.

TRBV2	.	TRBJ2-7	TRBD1	TGTGCCAGCAGTGAAAGGGACAGGACCTACGAGCAGTACTTC	CASSERDRTYEQYF
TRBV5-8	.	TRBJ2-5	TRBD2	TGTGCCAGCAGCGTGGGACTAGCGGGAGGAGAGACCCAGTACTTC	CASSVGLAGGETQYF
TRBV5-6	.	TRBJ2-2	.	TGTGCCAGCAGCTTGGATTGGGGGGGGGCCTCTCCCGGGGAGCTGTTTTTT	CASSLDWGGASPGELFF
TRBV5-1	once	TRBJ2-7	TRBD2	TGCGCCAGCAGCCTGACCGGAAGCGGGAGCGGCTACGAGCAGTACTTC	CASSLTGSGSGYEQYF
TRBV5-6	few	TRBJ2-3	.	TGTGCCAGCAGCCCGAAGGGGATATCTAGCACAGATACGCAGTATTTT	CASSPKGISSTDTQYF
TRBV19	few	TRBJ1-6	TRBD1	TGTGCCAGTAACAACAGGGGTCGAGATTCACCCCTCCACTTT	CASNNRGRDSPLHF
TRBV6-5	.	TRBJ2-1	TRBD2	TGTGCCAGCAGTTACTCGTCAACGGGAGGGAACAATGAGCAGTTCTTC	CASSYSSTGGNNEQFF
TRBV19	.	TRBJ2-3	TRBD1	TGTGCCAGCAGGGACAGGGGTACAGATACGCAGTATTTT	CASRDRGTDTQYF
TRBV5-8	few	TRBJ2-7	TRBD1	TGTGCCAGCAGCTCAGGACAGGCCCTCTCCTACGAGCAGTACTTC	CASSSGQALSYEQYF
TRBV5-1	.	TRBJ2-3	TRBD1	TGCGCCAGCAGCTTGGACACAGGGGCCGATACGCAGTATTTT	CASSLDTGADTQYF
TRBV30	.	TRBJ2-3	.	TGTGCCTGGAGCGCCGCGGGTACGCAGTATTTT	CAWSAAGTQYF
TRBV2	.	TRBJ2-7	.	TGTGCCAGCAGTGAGTGGGGGGCCTCAGGGGGTTCCTACGAGCAGTACTTC	CASSEWGASGGSYEQYF
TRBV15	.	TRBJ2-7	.	TGTGCCACCAGCAGAGATCTTGCAGGGGCCCGCGAGCAGTACTTC	CATSRDLAGAREQYF
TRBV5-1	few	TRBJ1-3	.	TGCGCCAGCAGCTTGACGGCGGGCGGAAACACCATATATTTT	CASSLTAGGNTIYF
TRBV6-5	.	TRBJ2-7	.	TGTGCCAGCAGGTCGGGATCCTACTACGAGCAGTACTTC	CASRSGSYYEQYF
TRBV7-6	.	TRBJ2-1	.	TGTGCCAGCAGCTTACCGGGGGACAATGAGCAGTTCTTC	CASSLPGDNEQFF
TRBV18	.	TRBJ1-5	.	TGTGCCAGCTCACCGAGTCTCACAGGGAATCAGCCCCAGCATTTT	CASSPSLTGNQPQHF
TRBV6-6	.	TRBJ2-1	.	TGTGCCAGCAGAAAGGGGTATACTGACAATGAGCAGTTCTTC	CASRKGYTDNEQFF
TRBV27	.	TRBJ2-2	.	TGTGCCAGCGGACGAACAGGGCTCACCGGGGAGCTGTTTTTT	CASGRTGLTGELFF
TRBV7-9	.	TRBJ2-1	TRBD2	TGTGCCAGCAGCGACCTAGCGGGGGCCATCTACAATGAGCAGTTCTTC	CASSDLAGAIYNEQFF
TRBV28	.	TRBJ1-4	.	TGTGCCAGCAGTCTCGGACAGTTCTTGGGGAAACTGTTTTTT	CASSLGQFLGKLFF
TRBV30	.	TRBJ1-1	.	TGTGCCTGGAGTGTGGGAGTCAGGGGTATGGCTGAAGCTTTCTTT	CAWSVGVRGMAEAFF
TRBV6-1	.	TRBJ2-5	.	TGTGCCAGCACCCACACTAGCCTGTACCAAGAGACCCAGTACTTC	CASTHTSLYQETQYF
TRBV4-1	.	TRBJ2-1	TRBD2	TGCGCCAGCAGCCAGGGGGATGGTAGGACTAGGGGCGATGAGCAGTTCTTC	CASSQGDGRTRGDEQFF
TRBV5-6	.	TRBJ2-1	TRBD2	TGTGCCAGCAGCAGCTGGTCTGGCGGGAGGCCCATTGAGCAGTTCTTC	CASSSWSGGRPIEQFF
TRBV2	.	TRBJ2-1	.	TGTGCCAGCAGTCAGGGGACCTACAATGAGCAGTTCTTC	CASSQGTYNEQFF
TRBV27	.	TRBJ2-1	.	TGTGCCAGCAGTTTGTTTACCTTTAGTACTGAGCAGTTCTTC	CASSLFTFSTEQFF
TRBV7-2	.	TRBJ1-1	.	TGTGCCAGCAGCTTAGGTGTGAGGGCTGAAGCTTTCTTT	CASSLGVRAEAFF
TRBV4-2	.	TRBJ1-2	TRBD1	TGTGCCAGCAGCCGAACTTCCGGGACAGGGGTTGAATTTAATGGCTACACCTTC	CASSRTSGTGVEFNGYTF
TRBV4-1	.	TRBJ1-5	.	TGCGCCAGCAGCCAAGATTACCGGGGGGGGTCTCTATTGGGCAATCAGCCCCAGCATTTT	CASSQDYRGGSLLGNQPQHF
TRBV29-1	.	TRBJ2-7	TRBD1	TGCAGCGTTAAGACAGGGGCGAACGAGCAGTACTTC	CSVKTGANEQYF
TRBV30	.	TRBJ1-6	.	TGTGCCTGGAGTGTAGAAACGGGTTCACCCCTCCACTTT	CAWSVETGSPLHF
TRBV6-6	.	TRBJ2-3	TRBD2	TGTGCCAGCAGTCGGGCGGCGGGAGGCACAGATACGCAGTATTTT	CASSRAAGGTDTQYF
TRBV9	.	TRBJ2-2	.	TGTGCCAGCATGAGGAGCGTAATCGGGGAGCTGTTTTTT	CASMRSVIGELFF
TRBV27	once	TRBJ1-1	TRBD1	TGTGCCAGTCAGACGACAGGGGGAAAAACTGAAGCTTTCTTT	CASQTTGGKTEAFF
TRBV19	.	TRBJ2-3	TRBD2	TGTGCCAGTAGTCTCGGGACTAGCGGGGCAGATACGCAGTATTTT	CASSLGTSGADTQYF
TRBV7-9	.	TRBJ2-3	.	TGTGCCAGCAGCCGACTGACCCGAACGGAAAGCGGGACGCAGTATTTT	CASSRLTRTESGTQYF
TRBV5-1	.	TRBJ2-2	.	TGCGCCAGCAGCTTGGGGCTAGCCCCCGGGGAGCTGTTTTTT	CASSLGLAPGELFF
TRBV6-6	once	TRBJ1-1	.	TGTGCCAGCAGGGACAGATCACCTAACACTGAAGCTTTCTTT	CASRDRSPNTEAFF
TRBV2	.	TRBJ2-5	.	TGTGCCAGCAGTGAAGCTGGGGCCTCTGGGGAGACCCAGTACTTC	CASSEAGASGETQYF
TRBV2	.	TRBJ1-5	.	TGTGCCAGCAGTGTTTTTGTAGGCAATCAGCCCCAGCATTTT	CASSVFVGNQPQHF
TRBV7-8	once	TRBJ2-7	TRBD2	TGTGCCAGCAGCGGAGCTTCACGGACTAGCGGAACCTACGAGCAGTACTTC	CASSGASRTSGTYEQYF
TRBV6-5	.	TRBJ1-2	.	TGTGCCAGCAGTTACTCGAGGCAGGGCTATGGCTACACCTTC	CASSYSRQGYGYTF
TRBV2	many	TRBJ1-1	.	TGTGCCAGCATGGACAGGAACACTGAAGCTTTCTTT	CASMDRNTEAFF
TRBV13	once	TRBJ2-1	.	TGTGCCAGCAGCTTATACGACGTCGGGGTGGGCCCCGTACTGCCGGGCTCCATCTACAATGAGCAGTTCTTC	CASSLYDVGVGPVLPGSIYNEQFF
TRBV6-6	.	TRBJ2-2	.	TGTGCCAGCACTATAACGGGAGTCCTGAACACCGGGGAGCTGTTTTTT	CASTITGVLNTGELFF
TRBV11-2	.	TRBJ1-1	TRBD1	TGTGCCAGCAGCTTAGCCGGACAGGGTGTGAACACTGAAGCTTTCTTT	CASSLAGQGVNTEAFF
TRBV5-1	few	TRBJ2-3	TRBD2	TGCGCCAGCAAAAGCGGGAGTATGGGCACAGATACGCAGTATTTT	CASKSGSMGTDTQYF
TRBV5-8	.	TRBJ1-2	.	TGTGCCAGCAGCTTACAACGTCCGTATGGCTACACCTTC	CASSLQRPYGYTF
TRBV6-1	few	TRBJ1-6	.	TGTGCCAGCAGTGAAGTGGCCTCAGATTCACCCCTCCACTTT	CASSEVASDSPLHF
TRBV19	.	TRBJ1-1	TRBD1	TGTGCCAGTAGGATGTCACCCCTAACACAGGGGGCGACGAACACTGAAGCTTTCTTT	CASRMSPLTQGATNTEAFF
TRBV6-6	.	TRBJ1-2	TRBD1	TGTGCCAGCAGCCCGGGACAGGGGGCAGTTATCCATGGCTACACCTTC	CASSPGQGAVIHGYTF
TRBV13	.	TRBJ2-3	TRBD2	TGTGCCAGCAGCTTAGAGAGACTAGCGGGAGTCACAGATACGCAGTATTTT	CASSLERLAGVTDTQYF
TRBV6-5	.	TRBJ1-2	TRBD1	TGTGCCAGCAGTTGGACAGGGTATGATGGCTACACCTTC	CASSWTGYDGYTF
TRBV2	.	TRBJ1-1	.	TGTGCCAGCAGTGAACCGGGTAAGAACACTGAAGCTTTCTTT	CASSEPGKNTEAFF